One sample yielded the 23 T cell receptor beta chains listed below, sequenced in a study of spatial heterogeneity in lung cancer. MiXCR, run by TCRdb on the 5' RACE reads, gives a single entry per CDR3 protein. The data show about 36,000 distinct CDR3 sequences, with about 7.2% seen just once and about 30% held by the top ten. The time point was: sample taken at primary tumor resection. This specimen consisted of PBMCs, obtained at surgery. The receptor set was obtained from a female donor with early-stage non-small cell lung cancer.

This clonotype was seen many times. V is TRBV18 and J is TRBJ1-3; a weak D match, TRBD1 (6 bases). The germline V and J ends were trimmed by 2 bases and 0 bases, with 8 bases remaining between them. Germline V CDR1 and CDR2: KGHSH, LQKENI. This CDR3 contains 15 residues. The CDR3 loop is CASSPVGASGNTIYF. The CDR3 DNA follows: TGTGCCAGCTCACCAGTGGGGGCCTCTGGAAACACCATATATTTT.

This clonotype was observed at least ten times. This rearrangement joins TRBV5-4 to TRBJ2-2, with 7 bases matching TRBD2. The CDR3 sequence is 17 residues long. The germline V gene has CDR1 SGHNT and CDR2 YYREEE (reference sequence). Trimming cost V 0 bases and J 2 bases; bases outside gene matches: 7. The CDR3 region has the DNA TGTGCCAGCAGCTTGGTAAAGACGGGGGGAAACACCGGGGAGCTGTTTTTT. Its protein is CASSLVKTGGNTGELFF. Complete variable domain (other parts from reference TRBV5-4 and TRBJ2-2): ETGVTQSPTHLIKTRGQQVTLRCSSQSGHNTVSWYQQALGQGPQFIFQYYREEENGRGNFPPRFSGLQFPNYSSELNVNALELDDSALYLCASSLVKTGGNTGELFFGEGSRLTVL.

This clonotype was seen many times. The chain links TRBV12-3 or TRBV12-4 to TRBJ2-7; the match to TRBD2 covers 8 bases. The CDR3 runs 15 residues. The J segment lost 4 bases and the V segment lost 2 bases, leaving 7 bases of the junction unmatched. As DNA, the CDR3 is TGTGCCAGCAGTTTAACGGGCGGGGGGCATTACGAGCAGTACTTC. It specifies CASSLTGGGHYEQYF.

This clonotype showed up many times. The CDR3 here is CASSPGLAGVGEQYF. CDR3 nucleotides: TGTGCCAGCAGCCCGGGACTAGCGGGAGTAGGCGAGCAGTACTTC. The gene calls are TRBV7-2 and TRBJ2-7, with 14 bases aligning to TRBD2. From germline, CDR1 is SGHTA and CDR2 FQGNSA. The CDR3 totals 15 residues. V lost 5 bases and J lost 6; bases outside the gene matches: 6. Together with reference TRBV7-2 and TRBJ2-7, the CDR3 gives the full variable domain: GAGVSQSPSNKVTEKGKDVELRCDPISGHTALYWYRQSLGQGLEFLIYFQGNSAPDKSGLPSDRFSAERTGGSVSTLTIQRTQQEDSAVYLCASSPGLAGVGEQYFGPGTRLTVT.

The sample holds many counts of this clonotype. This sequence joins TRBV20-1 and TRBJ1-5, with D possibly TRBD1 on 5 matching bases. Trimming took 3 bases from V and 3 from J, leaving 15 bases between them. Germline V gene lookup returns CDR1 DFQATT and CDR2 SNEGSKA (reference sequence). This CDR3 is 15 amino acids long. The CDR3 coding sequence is TGCAGTGCTAGCAGACTCGGGACGGCCAATCAGCCCCAGCATTTT. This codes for CSASRLGTANQPQHF.

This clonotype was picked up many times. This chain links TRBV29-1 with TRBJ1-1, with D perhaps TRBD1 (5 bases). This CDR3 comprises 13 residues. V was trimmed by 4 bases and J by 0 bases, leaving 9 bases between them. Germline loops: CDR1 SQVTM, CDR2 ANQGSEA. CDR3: CSVARGMNTEAFF. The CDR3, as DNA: TGCAGCGTTGCTAGGGGAATGAACACTGAAGCTTTCTTT.

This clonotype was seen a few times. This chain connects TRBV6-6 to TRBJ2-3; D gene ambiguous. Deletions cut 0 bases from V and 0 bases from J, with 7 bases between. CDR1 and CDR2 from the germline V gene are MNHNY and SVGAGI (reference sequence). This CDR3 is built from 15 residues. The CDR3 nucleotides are TGTGCCAGCAGTTACTCGACCGGGAGCACAGATACGCAGTATTTT. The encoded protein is CASSYSTGSTDTQYF.

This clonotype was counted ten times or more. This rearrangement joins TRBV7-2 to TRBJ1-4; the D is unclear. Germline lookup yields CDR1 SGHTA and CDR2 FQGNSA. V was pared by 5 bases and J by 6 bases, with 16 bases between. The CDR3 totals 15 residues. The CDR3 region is CASSRRRAGDEKLFF. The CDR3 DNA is TGTGCCAGCAGCCGTCGGCGGGCAGGAGATGAAAAACTGTTTTTT. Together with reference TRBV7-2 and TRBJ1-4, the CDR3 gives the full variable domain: GAGVSQSPSNKVTEKGKDVELRCDPISGHTALYWYRQSLGQGLEFLIYFQGNSAPDKSGLPSDRFSAERTGGSVSTLTIQRTQQEDSAVYLCASSRRRAGDEKLFFGSGTQLSVL.

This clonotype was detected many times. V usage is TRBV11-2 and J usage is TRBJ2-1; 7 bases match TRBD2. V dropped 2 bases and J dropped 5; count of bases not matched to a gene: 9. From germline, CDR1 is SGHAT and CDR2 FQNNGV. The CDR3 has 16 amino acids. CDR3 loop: CASSLFHWGGNNEQFF. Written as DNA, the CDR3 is TGTGCCAGCAGCTTATTCCATTGGGGGGGAAACAATGAGCAGTTCTTC.

The CDR3 DNA reads as TGTGCCAGCAGTTTTAACTATAATTCACCCCTCCACTTT. It translates to CASSFNYNSPLHF. The genes are TRBV27 and TRBJ1-6; D gene uncertain. The germline V gene has CDR1 MNHEY and CDR2 SMNVEV (reference sequence). The V end lost 3 bases, the J end lost 3 bases, and 3 bases lay between the germline ends. The CDR3 has 13 amino acids.

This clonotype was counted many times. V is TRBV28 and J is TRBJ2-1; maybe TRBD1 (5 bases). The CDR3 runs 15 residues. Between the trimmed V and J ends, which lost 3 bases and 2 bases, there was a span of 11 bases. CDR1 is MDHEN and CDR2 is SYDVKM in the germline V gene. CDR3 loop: CASSLITGTYNEQFF. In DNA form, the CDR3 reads TGTGCCAGCAGTTTGATAACAGGCACCTACAATGAGCAGTTCTTC.

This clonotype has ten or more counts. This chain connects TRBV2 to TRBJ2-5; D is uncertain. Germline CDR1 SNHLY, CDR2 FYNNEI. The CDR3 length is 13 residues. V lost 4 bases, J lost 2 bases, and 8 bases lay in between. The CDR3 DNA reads TGTGCCAGCAGTGGGCGCCTTCAAGAGACCCAGTACTTC. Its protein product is CASSGRLQETQYF.

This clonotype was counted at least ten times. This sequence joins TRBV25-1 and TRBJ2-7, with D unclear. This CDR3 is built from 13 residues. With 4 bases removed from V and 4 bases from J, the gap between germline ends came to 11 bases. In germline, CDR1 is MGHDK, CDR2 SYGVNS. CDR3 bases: TGTGCCAGCAGTGCAGTAGCCTTGTACGAGCAGTACTTC. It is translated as CASSAVALYEQYF.

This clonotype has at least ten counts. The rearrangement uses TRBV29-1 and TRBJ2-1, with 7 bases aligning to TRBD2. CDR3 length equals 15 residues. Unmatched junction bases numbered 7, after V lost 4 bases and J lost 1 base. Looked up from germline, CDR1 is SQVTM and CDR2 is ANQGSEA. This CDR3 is CSVVGLGGSYNEQFF. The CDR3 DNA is TGCAGCGTTGTAGGATTGGGGGGGTCCTACAATGAGCAGTTCTTC.

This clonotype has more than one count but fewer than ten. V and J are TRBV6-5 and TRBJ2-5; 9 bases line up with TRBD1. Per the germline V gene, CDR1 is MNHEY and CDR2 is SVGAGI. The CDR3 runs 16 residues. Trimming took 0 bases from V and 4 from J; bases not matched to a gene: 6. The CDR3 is CASSYSTGGSGETQYF. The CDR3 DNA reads TGTGCCAGCAGTTACTCGACAGGGGGGTCCGGAGAGACCCAGTACTTC.

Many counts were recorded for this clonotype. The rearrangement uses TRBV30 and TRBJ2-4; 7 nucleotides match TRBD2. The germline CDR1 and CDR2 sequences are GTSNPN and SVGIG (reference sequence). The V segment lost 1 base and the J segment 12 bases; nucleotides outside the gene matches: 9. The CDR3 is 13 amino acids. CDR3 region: CAWSAGGPAPQYF. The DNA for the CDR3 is TGTGCCTGGAGTGCGGGGGGACCGGCCCCTCAGTACTTC.

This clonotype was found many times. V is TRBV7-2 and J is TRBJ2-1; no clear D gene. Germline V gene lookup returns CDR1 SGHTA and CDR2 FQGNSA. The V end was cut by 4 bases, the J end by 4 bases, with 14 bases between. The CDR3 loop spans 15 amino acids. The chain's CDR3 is CASSSSQHAYNEQFF. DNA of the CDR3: TGTGCCAGCAGCTCGAGCCAACACGCATACAATGAGCAGTTCTTC. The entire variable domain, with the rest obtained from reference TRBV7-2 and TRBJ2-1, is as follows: GAGVSQSPSNKVTEKGKDVELRCDPISGHTALYWYRQSLGQGLEFLIYFQGNSAPDKSGLPSDRFSAERTGGSVSTLTIQRTQQEDSAVYLCASSSSQHAYNEQFFGPGTRLTVL.

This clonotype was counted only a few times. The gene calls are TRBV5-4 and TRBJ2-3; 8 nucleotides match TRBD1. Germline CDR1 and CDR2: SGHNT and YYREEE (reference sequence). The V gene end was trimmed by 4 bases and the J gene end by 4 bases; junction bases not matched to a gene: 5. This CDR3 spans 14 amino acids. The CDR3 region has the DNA TGTGCCAGCAGCACGATACAGGGGGCAGATACGCAGTATTTT. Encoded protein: CASSTIQGADTQYF.

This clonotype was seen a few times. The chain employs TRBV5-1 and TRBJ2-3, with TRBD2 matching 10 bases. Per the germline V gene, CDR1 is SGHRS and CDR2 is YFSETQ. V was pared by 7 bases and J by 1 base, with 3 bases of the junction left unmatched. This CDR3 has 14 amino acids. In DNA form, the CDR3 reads TGCGCCAGCCACCTAGCGGGGGGCACAGATACGCAGTATTTT. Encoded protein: CASHLAGGTDTQYF.

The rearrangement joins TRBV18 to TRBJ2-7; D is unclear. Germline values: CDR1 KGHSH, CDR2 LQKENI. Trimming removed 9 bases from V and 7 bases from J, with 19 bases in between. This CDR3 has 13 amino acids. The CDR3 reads CASKIGPFFEQYF. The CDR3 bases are TGTGCCAGTAAAATTGGACCCTTCTTTGAGCAGTACTTC.

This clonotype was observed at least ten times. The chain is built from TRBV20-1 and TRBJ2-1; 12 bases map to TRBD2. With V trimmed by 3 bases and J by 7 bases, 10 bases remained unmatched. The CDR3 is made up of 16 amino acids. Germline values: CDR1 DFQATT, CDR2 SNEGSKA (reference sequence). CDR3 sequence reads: CSASRTSGTRWNEQFF. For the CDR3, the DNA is TGCAGTGCTAGTAGGACTAGCGGGACCAGATGGAATGAGCAGTTCTTC.

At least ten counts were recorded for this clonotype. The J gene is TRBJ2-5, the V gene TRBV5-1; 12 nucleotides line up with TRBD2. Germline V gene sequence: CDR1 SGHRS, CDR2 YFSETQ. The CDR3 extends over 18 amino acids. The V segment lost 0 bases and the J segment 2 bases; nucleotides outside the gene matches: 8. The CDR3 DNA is TGCGCCAGCAGCTTGGGACTAGCGGGGGCCCGGGAGCAAGAGACCCAGTACTTC. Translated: CASSLGLAGAREQETQYF. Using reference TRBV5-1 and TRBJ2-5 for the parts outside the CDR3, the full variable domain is KAGVTQTPRYLIKTRGQQVTLSCSPISGHRSVSWYQQTPGQGLQFLFEYFSETQRNKGNFPGRFSGRQFSNSRSEMNVSTLELGDSALYLCASSLGLAGAREQETQYFGPGTRLLVL.

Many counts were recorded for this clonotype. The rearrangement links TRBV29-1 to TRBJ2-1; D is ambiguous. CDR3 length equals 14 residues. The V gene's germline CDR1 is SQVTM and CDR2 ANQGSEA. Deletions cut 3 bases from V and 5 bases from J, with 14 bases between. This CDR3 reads CSVELLKVNNEQFF. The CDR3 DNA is TGCAGCGTTGAGCTCCTCAAAGTTAACAATGAGCAGTTCTTC.